The text below deals with one T cell receptor (beta chain). Its specificity is not known. Assay: immunoSEQ multiplex PCR; the TCRdb copy retains only in-frame clones and omits some. Among approximately 84,000 clones listed, approximately 90% were seen once. This sample stems from a study of glioma-infiltrating T cells after dendritic cell vaccination. Study-level results: Few patients contributed both blood and tumor specimens.

The CDR3 runs to 14 residues. The rearrangement links TRBV21-1 to TRBJ1-5. TRBV21-1 is recorded as a pseudogene. The clonotype was recovered from a human donor with glioblastoma. Sequences were derived from blood, sampled before dendritic cell vaccination. CDR3 nucleotides: TGTGCCAGCAGGGGTCGACGGGAAAATCAGCCCCAGCATTTT. Its protein product is CASRGRRENQPQHF.